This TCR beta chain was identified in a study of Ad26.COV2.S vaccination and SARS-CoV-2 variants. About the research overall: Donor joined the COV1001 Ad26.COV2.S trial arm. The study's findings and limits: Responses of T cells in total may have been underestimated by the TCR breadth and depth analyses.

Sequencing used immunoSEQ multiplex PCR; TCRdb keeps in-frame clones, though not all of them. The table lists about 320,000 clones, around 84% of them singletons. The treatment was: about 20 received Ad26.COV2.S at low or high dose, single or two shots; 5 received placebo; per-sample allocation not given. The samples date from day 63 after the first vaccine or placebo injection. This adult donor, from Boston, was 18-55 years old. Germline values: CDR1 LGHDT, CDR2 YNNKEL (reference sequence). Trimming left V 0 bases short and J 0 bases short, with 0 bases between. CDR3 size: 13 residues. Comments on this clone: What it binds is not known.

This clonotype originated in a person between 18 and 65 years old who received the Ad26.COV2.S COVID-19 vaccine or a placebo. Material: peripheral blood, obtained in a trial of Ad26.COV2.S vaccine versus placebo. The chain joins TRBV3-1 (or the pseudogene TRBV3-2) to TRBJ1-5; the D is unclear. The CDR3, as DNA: TGTGCCAGCAGCCAAGATAGCAATCAGCCCCAGCATTTT. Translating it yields CASSQDSNQPQHF.